This TCR beta chain is drawn from a study of blood T cells in healthy people across ages. About the research overall: The template switching approach captured approximately one barcoded beta molecule for every two T cells.

A word on this clonotype: Its antigen remains unknown.

It was with a sample-barcoded 5' primer and a J-beta primer mix that a second PCR of roughly 7 to 12 cycles was run. Each of the samples gave a minimum of 2.5 million paired-end reads that contained CDR3. TCRdb itself ran the 5' RACE reads through MiXCR, one entry per CDR3 protein. Here the sample spans about 900,000 distinct CDR3 sequences, 62% being singletons. They isolated at least 6 million PBMCs from each sample. The CDR3 consists of 13 residues. Germline CDR1 is MDHEN and CDR2 is SYDVKM. The V end was cut by 5 bases, the J end by 3 bases, with 11 bases between. Findings and limits, study-wide: Researchers said unsorted PBMCs prevented a conclusive naive versus antigen-experienced comparison.

Sequencing was done on a sample of blood. The chain is built from TRBV28 and TRBJ2-7; D remains unclear. The sequence derives from a man aged 25 to 45 in good health. The chain's CDR3 is CASSPIGNYEQYF. The CDR3, as DNA: TGTGCCAGCAGTCCTATCGGCAACTACGAGCAGTACTTC.